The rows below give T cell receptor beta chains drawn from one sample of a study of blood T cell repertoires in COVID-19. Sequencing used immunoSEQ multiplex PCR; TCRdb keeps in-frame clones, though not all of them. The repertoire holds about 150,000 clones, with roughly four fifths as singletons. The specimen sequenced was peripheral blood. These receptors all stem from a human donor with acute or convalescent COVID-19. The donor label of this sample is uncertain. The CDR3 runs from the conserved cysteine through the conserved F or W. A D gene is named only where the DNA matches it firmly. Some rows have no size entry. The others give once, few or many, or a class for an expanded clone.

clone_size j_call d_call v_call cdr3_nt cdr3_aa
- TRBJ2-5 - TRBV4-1 TGCGCCAGCAGCCCTCCTCCGGGCAGGGGAGAGACCCAGTACTTC CASSPPPGRGETQYF
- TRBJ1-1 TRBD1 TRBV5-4 TGTGCCAGCAGCCCGCCGGGACAGAGGAACACTGAAGCTTTCTTT CASSPPGQRNTEAFF
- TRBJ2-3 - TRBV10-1 TGCGCCAGCAGTGATCAGTCCGGGTCCACAGATACGCAGTATTTT CASSDQSGSTDTQYF
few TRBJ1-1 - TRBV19 TGTGCCAGTAGTATATTGAGTAGCGGCACTGAAGCTTTCTTT CASSILSSGTEAFF
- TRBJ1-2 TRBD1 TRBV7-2 TGTGCCAGCAGCTTAGGAGGAGGGCAGGGGGTCGTCTATGGCTACACCTTC CASSLGGGQGVVYGYTF
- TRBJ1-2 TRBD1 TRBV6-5 TGTGCCAGCGAAACAGGGGCACATGGCTACACCTTC CASETGAHGYTF
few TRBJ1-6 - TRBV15 TGTGCCACTGCGACCGGGACACTGTATAATTCACCCCTCCACTTT CATATGTLYNSPLHF
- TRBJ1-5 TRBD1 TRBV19 TGTGCCAGTAGTATCAGACGGGGCAGGGGGCGCTTAATGGGCAATCAGCCCCAGCATTTT CASSIRRGRGRLMGNQPQHF
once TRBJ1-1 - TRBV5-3 TGTGCCAGAACCAAATTCCGGGACATACAAATGAACACTGAAGCTTTCTTT CARTKFRDIQMNTEAFF
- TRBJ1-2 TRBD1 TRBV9 TGTGCCAGCAAGGGGGACAGGGGAGACTATGGCTACACCTTC CASKGDRGDYGYTF
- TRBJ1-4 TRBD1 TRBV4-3 TGCGCCAGCAGCCAAGATAACAGGGGGCTCGGTAAACTGTTTTTT CASSQDNRGLGKLFF
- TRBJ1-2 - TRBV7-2 TGTGCCAGCAGCCCAGAACCCTTAAACTATGGCTACACCTTC CASSPEPLNYGYTF
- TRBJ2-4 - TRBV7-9 TGTGCCAGCAGCTTACAGGGGAACATTCAGTACTTC CASSLQGNIQYF
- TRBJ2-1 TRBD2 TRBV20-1 TGCAGTGCCAAGACTAGCGGGGGCCAGTTCTTC CSAKTSGGQFF
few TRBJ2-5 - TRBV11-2 TGTGCCAGCAGCTTAGGGGGGCGGGTTGAGACCCAGTACTTC CASSLGGRVETQYF
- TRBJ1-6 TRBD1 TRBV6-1 TGTGCCAGCAGTGAAACAGGGGCCCAACGGTATAATTCACCCCTCCACTTT CASSETGAQRYNSPLHF
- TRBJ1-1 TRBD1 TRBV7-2 TGTGCCAGCAGCTTAGCCCTCAGGGGGAGGACTGAAGCTTTCTTT CASSLALRGRTEAFF
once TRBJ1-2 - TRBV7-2 TGTGCCAGCAGCCAGGGTGGGGGAGGGCCCTATGGCTACACCTTC CASSQGGGGPYGYTF
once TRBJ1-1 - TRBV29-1 TGCAGCGTTCAGACAGGGAACACTGAAGCTTTCTTT CSVQTGNTEAFF
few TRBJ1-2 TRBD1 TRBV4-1 TGCGCCAGCAGCCAGCCGACAGGGTCTAACTATGGCTACACCTTC CASSQPTGSNYGYTF
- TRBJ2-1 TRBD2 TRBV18 TGTGCCAGCTCACCTCGACCGGGACTAGCGGGGGGGCCGGGTGAGCAGTTCTTC CASSPRPGLAGGPGEQFF
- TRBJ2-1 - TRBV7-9 TGTGCCAGCAGCTTAGCGTATCAGACAGCGATAAGCTCCTACAATGAGCAGTTCTTC CASSLAYQTAISSYNEQFF